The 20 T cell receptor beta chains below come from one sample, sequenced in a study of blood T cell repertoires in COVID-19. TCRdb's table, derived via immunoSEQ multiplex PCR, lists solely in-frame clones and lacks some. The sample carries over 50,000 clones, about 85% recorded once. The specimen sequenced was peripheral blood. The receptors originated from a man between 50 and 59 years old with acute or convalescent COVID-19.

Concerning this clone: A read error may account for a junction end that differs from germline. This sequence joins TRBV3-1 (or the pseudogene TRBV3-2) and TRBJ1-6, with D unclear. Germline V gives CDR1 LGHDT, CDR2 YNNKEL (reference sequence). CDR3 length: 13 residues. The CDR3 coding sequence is TGTGCCAGCAGCCAAGATCGGAGCCGAGGCCGTACATTT. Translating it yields CASSQDRSRGRTF.

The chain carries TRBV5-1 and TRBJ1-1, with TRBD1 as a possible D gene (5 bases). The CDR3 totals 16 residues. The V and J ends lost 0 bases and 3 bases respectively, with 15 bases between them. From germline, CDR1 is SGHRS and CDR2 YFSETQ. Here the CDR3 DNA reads TGCGCCAGCAGCTTGGAGGCCTCCAGGGCGGACACTGAAGCTTTCTTT. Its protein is CASSLEASRADTEAFF.

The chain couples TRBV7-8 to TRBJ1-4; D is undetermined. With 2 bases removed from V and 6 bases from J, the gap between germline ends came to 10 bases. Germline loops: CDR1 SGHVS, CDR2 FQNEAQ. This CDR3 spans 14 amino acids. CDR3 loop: CASSLQVADEKLFF. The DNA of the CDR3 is TGTGCCAGCAGCTTACAGGTAGCGGATGAAAAACTGTTTTTT.

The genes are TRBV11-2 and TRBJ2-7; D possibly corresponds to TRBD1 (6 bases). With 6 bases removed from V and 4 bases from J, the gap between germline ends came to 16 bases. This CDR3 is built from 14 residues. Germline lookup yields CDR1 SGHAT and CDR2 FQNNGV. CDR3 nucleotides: TGTGCCAGCAGAAAAGCCCAGGGGTGGTACGAGCAGTACTTC. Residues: CASRKAQGWYEQYF.

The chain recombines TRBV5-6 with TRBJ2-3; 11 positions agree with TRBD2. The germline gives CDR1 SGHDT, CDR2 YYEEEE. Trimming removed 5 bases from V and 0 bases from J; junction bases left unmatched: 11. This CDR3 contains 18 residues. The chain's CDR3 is CASSSLAGGHSSTDTQYF. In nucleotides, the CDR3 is TGTGCCAGCAGTTCTTTAGCGGGGGGGCACTCTAGCACAGATACGCAGTATTTT.

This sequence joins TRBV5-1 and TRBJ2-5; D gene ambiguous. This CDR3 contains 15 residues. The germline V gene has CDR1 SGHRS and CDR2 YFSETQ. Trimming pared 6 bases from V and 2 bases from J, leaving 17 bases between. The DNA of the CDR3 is TGCGCCAGCAACTTAGCCGGTGTGTTGCAAGAGACCCAGTACTTC. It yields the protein CASNLAGVLQETQYF.

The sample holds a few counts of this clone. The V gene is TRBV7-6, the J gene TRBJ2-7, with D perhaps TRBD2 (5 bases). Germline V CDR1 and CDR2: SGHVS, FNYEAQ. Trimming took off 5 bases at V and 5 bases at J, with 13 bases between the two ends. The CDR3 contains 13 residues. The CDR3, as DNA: TGTGCCAGCAGCCCGCCGGGGTCTAACGAGCAGTACTTC. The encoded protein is CASSPPGSNEQYF.

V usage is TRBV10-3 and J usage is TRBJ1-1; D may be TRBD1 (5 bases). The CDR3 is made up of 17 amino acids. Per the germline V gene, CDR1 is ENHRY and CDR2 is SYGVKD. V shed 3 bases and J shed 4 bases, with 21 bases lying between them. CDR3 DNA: TGTGCCATCAGTGACCACGCGGGGCAGGGATTGAGCACTGAAGCTTTCTTT. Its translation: CAISDHAGQGLSTEAFF.

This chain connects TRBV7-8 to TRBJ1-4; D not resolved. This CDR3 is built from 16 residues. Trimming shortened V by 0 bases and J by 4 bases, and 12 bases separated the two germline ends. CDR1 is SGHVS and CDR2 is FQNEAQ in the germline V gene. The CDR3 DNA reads TGTGCCAGCAGCTTAGCGAGGGCCCTTATTAATGAAAAACTGTTTTTT. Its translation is CASSLARALINEKLFF.

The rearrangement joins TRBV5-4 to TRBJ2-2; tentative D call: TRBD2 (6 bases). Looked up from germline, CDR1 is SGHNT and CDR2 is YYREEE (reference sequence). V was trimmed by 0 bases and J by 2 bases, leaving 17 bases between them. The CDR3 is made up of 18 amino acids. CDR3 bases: TGTGCCAGCAGCTTGGACCCAGCGGGTCCATCCAACACCGGGGAGCTGTTTTTT. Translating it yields CASSLDPAGPSNTGELFF.

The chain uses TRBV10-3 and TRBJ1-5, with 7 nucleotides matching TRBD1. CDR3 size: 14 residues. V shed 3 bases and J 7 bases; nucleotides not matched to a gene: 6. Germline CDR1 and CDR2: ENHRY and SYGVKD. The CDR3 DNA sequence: TGTGCCATCAGTGAAGACAGGGTATTGCAGCCCCAGCATTTT. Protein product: CAISEDRVLQPQHF.

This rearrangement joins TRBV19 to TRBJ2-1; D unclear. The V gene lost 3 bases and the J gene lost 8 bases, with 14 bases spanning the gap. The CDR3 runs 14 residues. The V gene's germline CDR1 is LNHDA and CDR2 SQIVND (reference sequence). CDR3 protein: CASSISPVGYEQFF. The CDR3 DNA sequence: TGTGCCAGTAGTATCTCGCCCGTGGGCTATGAGCAGTTCTTC.

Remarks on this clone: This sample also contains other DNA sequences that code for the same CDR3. Written as DNA, the CDR3 is TGTGCCAGCAGTTTGGGAGGATACGGCTACACCTTC. Residues: CASSLGGYGYTF. The chain employs TRBV28 and TRBJ1-2; D ambiguous. The V gene lost 3 bases and the J gene lost 8 bases, with 10 bases spanning the gap. Germline assignment: CDR1 MDHEN and CDR2 SYDVKM. The CDR3 is 12 residues long.

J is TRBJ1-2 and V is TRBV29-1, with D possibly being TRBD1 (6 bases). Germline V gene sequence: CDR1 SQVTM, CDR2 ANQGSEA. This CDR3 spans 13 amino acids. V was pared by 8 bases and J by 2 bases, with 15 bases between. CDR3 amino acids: CSTRPTGNYGYTF. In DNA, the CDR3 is TGCAGCACACGACCGACAGGCAACTATGGCTACACCTTC.

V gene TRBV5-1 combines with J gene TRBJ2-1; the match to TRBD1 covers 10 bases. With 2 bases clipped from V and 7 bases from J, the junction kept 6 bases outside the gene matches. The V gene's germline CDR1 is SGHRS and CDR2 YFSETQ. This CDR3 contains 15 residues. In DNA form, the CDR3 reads TGCGCCAGCAGCTTAGGACAGGGGGGAGCGAATGAGCAGTTCTTC. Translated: CASSLGQGGANEQFF.

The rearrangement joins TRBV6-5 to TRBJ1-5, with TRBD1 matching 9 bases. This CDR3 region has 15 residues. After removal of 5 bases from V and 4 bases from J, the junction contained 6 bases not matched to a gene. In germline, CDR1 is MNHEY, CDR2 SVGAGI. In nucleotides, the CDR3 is TGTGCCAGCAGTAAGGACAGGGGTGGGAATCAGCCCCAGCATTTT. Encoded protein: CASSKDRGGNQPQHF.

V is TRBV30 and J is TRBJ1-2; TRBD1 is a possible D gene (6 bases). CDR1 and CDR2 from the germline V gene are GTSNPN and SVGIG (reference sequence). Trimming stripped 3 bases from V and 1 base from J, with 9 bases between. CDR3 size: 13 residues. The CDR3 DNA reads TGTGCCTGGAGGGCAGGGGTTAACTATGGCTACACCTTC. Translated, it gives CAWRAGVNYGYTF.

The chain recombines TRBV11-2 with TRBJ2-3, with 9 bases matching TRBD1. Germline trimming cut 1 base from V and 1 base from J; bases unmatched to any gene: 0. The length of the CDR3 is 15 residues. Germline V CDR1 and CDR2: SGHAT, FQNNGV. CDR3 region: CASSLGQGGTDTQYF. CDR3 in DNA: TGTGCCAGCAGCTTAGGACAGGGGGGCACAGATACGCAGTATTTT.

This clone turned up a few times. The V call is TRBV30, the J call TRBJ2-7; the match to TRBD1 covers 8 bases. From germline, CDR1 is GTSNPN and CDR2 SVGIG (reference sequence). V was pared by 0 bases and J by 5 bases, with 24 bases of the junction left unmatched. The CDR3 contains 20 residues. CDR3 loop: CAWSVPGRLRQGPFGHEQYF. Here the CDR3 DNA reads TGTGCCTGGAGTGTACCGGGAAGGCTGAGACAGGGGCCTTTTGGGCACGAGCAGTACTTC.

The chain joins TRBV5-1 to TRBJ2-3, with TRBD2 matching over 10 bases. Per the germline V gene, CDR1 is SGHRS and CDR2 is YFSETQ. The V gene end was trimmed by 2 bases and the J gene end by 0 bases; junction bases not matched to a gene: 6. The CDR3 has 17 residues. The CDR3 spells CASSFIAGGDSTDTQYF. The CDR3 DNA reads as TGCGCCAGCAGCTTCATAGCGGGGGGCGATAGCACAGATACGCAGTATTTT.